The T cell receptor (beta chain) under discussion was sequenced for a study of blood T cell repertoires in COVID-19. Study context: Samples representing acute and convalescent COVID-19 were sourced from the United States, Italy and Spain. Sample material is recorded as cDNA or gDNA derived from T cells, B-cell-depleted T cells, or PBMCs.

With 5 bases removed from V and 1 base from J, the gap between germline ends came to 11 bases. This CDR3 has 15 residues. Germline CDR1 is SGHVS and CDR2 is FQNEAQ. The data were produced by immunoSEQ multiplex PCR, yet TCRdb's version contains in-frame clones alone and is incomplete. The sample contains a few hundred thousand clones, roughly 89% of which appear only once. This clone has only one observation. The source of this sequence is a man aged 60 to 69 who had recovered from COVID-19. This chain links TRBV7-8 with TRBJ2-2, with D tentatively TRBD1 (7 bases). The sample was peripheral blood. The CDR3 loop reads CASSRGTVNTGELFF. The CDR3 DNA reads as TGTGCCAGCAGCCGCGGGACAGTGAACACCGGGGAGCTGTTTTTT. The whole variable domain, remainder taken from reference TRBV7-8 and TRBJ2-2, is GAGVSQSPRYKVAKRGQDVALRCDPISGHVSLFWYQQALGQGPEFLTYFQNEAQLDKSGLPSDRFFAERPEGSVSTLKIQRTQQEDSAVYLCASSRGTVNTGELFFGEGSRLTVL.